Described below is a single TCR beta chain sequence and its context. In the original processing: Reference gene primer amplification in the assay estimated nucleated cell counts. Clones were read by immunoSEQ multiplex PCR, and TCRdb kept only the in-frame ones, dropping some. V and J calls and clone size are given by that table; D and trimming were obtained from the DNA. Of some 200,000 clones in the sample, 85% are singletons; the top ten hold roughly 8.2%. The data were obtained in a study of blood T cell repertoires in COVID-19. Study background: COVID-19 samples, acute and convalescent, were from the United States, Italy and Spain. Sample material is recorded as cDNA or gDNA derived from T cells, B-cell-depleted T cells, or PBMCs.

The sample taken for sequencing was peripheral blood. The receptor's source is an older woman with acute or convalescent COVID-19.

For the CDR3, the DNA is TGCGCCAGCAGGAAGACGGGCACCGGGGAGCTGTTTTTT. It codes for CASRKTGTGELFF. The rearrangement links TRBV23-1 to TRBJ2-2; no clear D. TRBV23-1 is an open reading frame whose function is uncertain. Trimming left V 6 bases short and J 4 bases short, with 9 bases between. This CDR3 has 13 residues.